This passage covers 16 T cell receptor beta chains from one sample sequenced in a study of CD8+ T cells in alopecia areata. Regarding treatment: oral pan-JAK inhibitor, 5-10 mg twice daily. Extracted RNA was reverse transcribed into cDNA, the sequencing template. Method: immunoSEQ multiplex PCR; TCRdb's copy keeps in-frame clones and lacks some. The table lists about 200,000 clones, roughly two fifths of them singletons. The sequencing here drew on CD4+ T cells sorted from blood, taken at approximately week 30, from a patient treated with tofacitinib. These receptors came from a human donor with alopecia areata.

This chain uses TRBV7-9 with TRBJ1-2; D remains ambiguous. Germline V gene data show CDR1 as SEHNR and CDR2 as FQNEAQ (reference sequence). The CDR3 loop spans 14 amino acids. Trimming shortened V by 1 base and J by 1 base, and 7 bases separated the two germline ends. This CDR3 reads CASSLGADNYGYTF. DNA for the CDR3: TGTGCCAGCAGCTTAGGGGCCGATAACTATGGCTACACCTTC.

Notes on this clone: Other DNA sequences in this specimen translate into the identical CDR3. The chain is built from TRBV30 and TRBJ2-7, with a weak D call TRBD1 (5 bases). This CDR3 contains 12 residues. Trimming stripped 0 bases from V and 3 bases from J, with 6 bases between. In germline, CDR1 is GTSNPN, CDR2 SVGIG (reference sequence). In nucleotides, the CDR3 is TGTGCCTGGAGTGTGCAGGGCTACGAGCAGTACTTC. It is translated as CAWSVQGYEQYF.

The chain links TRBV5-6 to TRBJ2-5; D gene unclear. Between the trimmed V and J ends, which lost 0 bases and 1 base, there was a span of 4 bases. Germline CDR1 is SGHDT and CDR2 is YYEEEE. The CDR3 is made up of 13 amino acids. The CDR3 spells CASSLAFQETQYF. CDR3 coding DNA: TGTGCCAGCAGCTTGGCGTTCCAAGAGACCCAGTACTTC.

CDR3 amino acids: CASSVSGVDEQYF. The CDR3 DNA is TGTGCCAGCAGCGTATCTGGGGTCGACGAGCAGTACTTC. This chain links TRBV9 with TRBJ2-7; D is undetermined. Trimming removed 1 base from V and 5 bases from J, with 10 bases in between. This CDR3 region has 13 residues. Germline CDR1 is SGDLS and CDR2 is YYNGEE.

This clone was seen only a few times. V usage is TRBV7-9 and J usage is TRBJ1-2; weak D call: TRBD1 (5 bases). V was clipped by 5 bases and J by 3 bases, with 13 bases between them. The germline V gene encodes CDR1 SEHNR and CDR2 FQNEAQ (reference sequence). The CDR3 length is 14 residues. CDR3 bases: TGTGCCAGCAGCGTGATGGGGGGTGACTATGGCTACACCTTC. Its translation is CASSVMGGDYGYTF. The whole variable domain, filled in from reference TRBV7-9 and TRBJ1-2, reads DTGVSQNPRHKITKRGQNVTFRCDPISEHNRLYWYRQTLGQGPEFLTYFQNEAQLEKSRLLSDRFSAERPKGSFSTLEIQRTEQGDSAMYLCASSVMGGDYGYTFGSGTRLTVV.

This chain connects TRBV28 to TRBJ2-7, with 11 nucleotides matching TRBD2. V gave up 2 bases and J gave up 7 bases; unmatched junction bases: 4. CDR3 length equals 14 residues. The germline CDR1 and CDR2 sequences are MDHEN and SYDVKM. CDR3 sequence reads: CASSLILAGGEQYF. DNA for the CDR3: TGTGCCAGCAGTTTAATCCTAGCGGGGGGTGAGCAGTACTTC.

The rearrangement links TRBV30 to TRBJ1-2; no clear D gene. V lost 4 bases to trimming and J lost 0 bases, with 12 bases between them. The CDR3 is 14 amino acids. Germline CDR1 is GTSNPN and CDR2 is SVGIG (reference sequence). The CDR3 coding sequence is TGTGCCTGGATCTCGGCCCGGGCTAACTATGGCTACACCTTC. Its translation is CAWISARANYGYTF.

The V call is TRBV4-1, the J call TRBJ2-1; 8 bases line up with TRBD1. CDR1 is MGHRA and CDR2 is YSYEKL in the germline V gene. The CDR3 covers 15 residues. The trim removed 3 bases at V and 4 bases at J, leaving 5 bases unmatched. The CDR3 region has the DNA TGCGCCAGCAGCCAGACGGGACAGGAGTACAATGAGCAGTTCTTC. It is translated as CASSQTGQEYNEQFF.

The chain uses TRBV7-8 and TRBJ1-1; D unresolved. CDR1 is SGHVS, CDR2 FQNEAQ, per germline. V lost 5 bases, J lost 3 bases, and 13 bases lay in between. CDR3 length: 14 amino acids. CDR3 in amino acids: CASSPREGYTEAFF. CDR3 in DNA: TGTGCCAGCAGCCCCCGGGAGGGCTACACTGAAGCTTTCTTT.

The chain combines TRBV5-1 with TRBJ2-3, with 8 bases fitting TRBD1. Trimming removed 3 bases from V and 4 bases from J; junction bases left unmatched: 4. The V gene's germline CDR1 is SGHRS and CDR2 YFSETQ. This CDR3 is built from 14 residues. DNA of the CDR3: TGCGCCAGCAGCTCTCAGGGGGCACCAGATACGCAGTATTTT. The encoded protein is CASSSQGAPDTQYF.

The chain carries TRBV7-9 and TRBJ2-7; no firm D call. Looked up from germline, CDR1 is SEHNR and CDR2 is FQNEAQ (reference sequence). The CDR3 has 13 residues. The V end lost 5 bases, the J end lost 4 bases, and 12 bases lay between the germline ends. The CDR3 loop is CASSTLSNYEQYF. The CDR3 DNA follows: TGTGCCAGCAGCACCCTCTCGAATTACGAGCAGTACTTC.

The V call is TRBV6-1, the J call TRBJ2-5, with 10 nucleotides matching TRBD2. The ends lost 3 bases at V and 2 bases at J; junction bases unmatched: 9. Germline V lookup: CDR1 MNHNS, CDR2 SASEGT. There are 17 residues in the CDR3. In DNA form, the CDR3 reads TGTGCCAGCAGTGATGGGCGACTAGCGGGTTTTCAAGAGACCCAGTACTTC. Translated, it gives CASSDGRLAGFQETQYF.

The rearrangement links TRBV4-1 to TRBJ1-1; D is perhaps TRBD1 (6 bases). Trimming took off 6 bases at V and 4 bases at J, with 15 bases between the two ends. From germline, CDR1 is MGHRA and CDR2 YSYEKL. The CDR3 is made up of 14 amino acids. CDR3 sequence reads: CASRGAGKGTEAFF. In nucleotides, the CDR3 is TGCGCCAGCAGGGGGGCAGGGAAGGGCACTGAAGCTTTCTTT.

In this sample, this clone turned up a few times. The rearrangement joins TRBV25-1 to TRBJ2-5, with TRBD1 matching over 7 bases. Germline trimming cut 3 bases from V and 3 bases from J; bases unmatched to any gene: 10. This CDR3 has 16 amino acids. CDR1 and CDR2 from the germline V gene are MGHDK and SYGVNS. CDR3 in amino acids: CASSEGTGTAKETQYF. In nucleotides, the CDR3 is TGTGCCAGCAGTGAGGGAACCGGGACAGCTAAAGAGACCCAGTACTTC. The whole variable domain, filled in from reference TRBV25-1 and TRBJ2-5, reads EADIYQTPRYLVIGTGKKITLECSQTMGHDKMYWYQQDPGMELHLIHYSYGVNSTEKGDLSSESTVSRIRTEHFPLTLESARPSHTSQYLCASSEGTGTAKETQYFGPGTRLLVL.

This chain joins TRBV30 and TRBJ2-7; D unresolved. Germline-derived CDR1 and CDR2 are GTSNPN and SVGIG (reference sequence). The CDR3 sequence is 13 residues long. The germline V and J ends were trimmed by 3 bases and 0 bases, with 9 bases remaining between them. The chain's CDR3 is CAWSLLGSYEQYF. The CDR3, as DNA: TGTGCCTGGAGCCTATTAGGCTCCTACGAGCAGTACTTC.

The rearrangement links TRBV5-1 to TRBJ2-5; TRBD1 might be the D (6 bases). Germline V gives CDR1 SGHRS, CDR2 YFSETQ. The CDR3 is 13 amino acids. Trimming pared 4 bases from V and 3 bases from J, leaving 10 bases between. The CDR3 spells CASSTTGEETQYF. CDR3 bases: TGCGCCAGCAGCACGACAGGTGAAGAGACCCAGTACTTC.